This T cell receptor (beta chain) was observed in a study of T cell changes during pregnancy in multiple sclerosis. TCRdb's table, derived via immunoSEQ multiplex PCR, lists solely in-frame clones and lacks some. The table lists 35,000 to 50,000 clones, 87% of them singletons. The specimen was CD4+ T cells from peripheral blood mononuclear cells, collected after pregnancy. The receptor's source is a female donor with multiple sclerosis, enrolled in a pregnancy study.

The CDR3 nucleotides read TGTGCCAGCAGCGGTCTAGCGGGGGGGCCTTCAGATACGCAGTATTTT. Protein sequence: CASSGLAGGPSDTQYF. This chain joins TRBV9 and TRBJ2-3; 12 bases align to TRBD2. CDR1 and CDR2 (germline): SGDLS, YYNGEE. The CDR3 runs 16 residues. Trimming removed 3 bases from V and 4 bases from J; junction bases left unmatched: 6.